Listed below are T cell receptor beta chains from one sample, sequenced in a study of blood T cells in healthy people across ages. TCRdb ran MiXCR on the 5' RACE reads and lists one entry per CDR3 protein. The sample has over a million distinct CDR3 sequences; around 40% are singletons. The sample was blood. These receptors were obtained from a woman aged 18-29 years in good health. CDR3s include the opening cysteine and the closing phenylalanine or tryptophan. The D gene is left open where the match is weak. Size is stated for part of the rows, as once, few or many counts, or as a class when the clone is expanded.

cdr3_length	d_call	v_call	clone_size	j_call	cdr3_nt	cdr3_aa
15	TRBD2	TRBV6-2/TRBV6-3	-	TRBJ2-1	TGTGCCAGCAGGATAGGACTAGCGGAGTACAATGAGCAGTTCTTC	CASRIGLAEYNEQFF
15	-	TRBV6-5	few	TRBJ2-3	TGTGCCAGCTCTCGTTCCCAGGGGGGGCGAAATACGCAGTATTTT	CASSRSQGGRNTQYF
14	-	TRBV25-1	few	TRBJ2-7	TGTGCCAGCAGCGAAAGGACAGGAGGGTACGAGCAGTACTTC	CASSERTGGYEQYF
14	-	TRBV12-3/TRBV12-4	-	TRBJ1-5	TGTGCCAGCAGTTTTGGTTCGGGGCACCAGCCCCAGCATTTT	CASSFGSGHQPQHF
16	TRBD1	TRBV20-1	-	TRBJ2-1	TGCAGTGCTAGTCCTTCATATGGGACAGCTTACAATGAGCAGTTCTTC	CSASPSYGTAYNEQFF
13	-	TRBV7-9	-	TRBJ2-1	TGTGCCAGCAGCGTAACCACCACCAATGAGCAGTTCTTC	CASSVTTTNEQFF
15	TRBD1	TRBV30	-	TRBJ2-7	TGTGCCTGGAGTGGACGGGACAGCAGCTCCTACGAGCAGTACTTC	CAWSGRDSSSYEQYF
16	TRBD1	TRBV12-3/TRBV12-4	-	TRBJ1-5	TGTGCCAGCAGTTCCCAGGGGGCAGGGAGCAATCAGCCCCAGCATTTT	CASSSQGAGSNQPQHF
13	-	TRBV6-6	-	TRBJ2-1	TGTGCCACCACTGAGACCCTATACAATGAGCGGTTCTTC	CATTETLYNERFF
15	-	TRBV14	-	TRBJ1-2	TGTGCCAGCAGCCAAGCAGACTCCACGAAGTCTGGCTACACCTTC	CASSQADSTKSGYTF
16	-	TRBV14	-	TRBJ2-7	TGTGCCAGCAGCCACTTCGGGGGTGGCTCCTACAATGAGCAGTACTTC	CASSHFGGGSYNEQYF
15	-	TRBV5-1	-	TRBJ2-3	TGCGCCAGCAAAACCACAACAGGGACCACAGATACGCAGTATTTT	CASKTTTGTTDTQYF
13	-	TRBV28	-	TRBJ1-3	TGTGCCAGCAGTCTAACGGGGGTAGACACCATATATTTT	CASSLTGVDTIYF
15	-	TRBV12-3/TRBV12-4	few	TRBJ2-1	TGTGCCAGCAGTTTTAGGGTTAGCGGTTACAATGAGCAGTTCTTC	CASSFRVSGYNEQFF
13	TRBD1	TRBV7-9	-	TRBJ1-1	TGTGCCAGCAGCTCCCAGACAGGGGCTGAAGCTTTCTTT	CASSSQTGAEAFF
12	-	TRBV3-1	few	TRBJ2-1	TGTGCCAGCAGCCAATGGACGCTTGAGCAGTTCTTC	CASSQWTLEQFF
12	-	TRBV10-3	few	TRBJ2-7	TGTGCCATCAGTGACGGACCGTACGAGCAGTACTTC	CAISDGPYEQYF
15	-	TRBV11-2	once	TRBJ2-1	TGTGCCAGCAGCTTAGGAGCTAGCCCCTACAATGAGCAGTTCTTC	CASSLGASPYNEQFF
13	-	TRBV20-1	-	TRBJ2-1	TGCAGTGCTAGTGTCGGGAACTACAATGAGCAGTTCTTC	CSASVGNYNEQFF
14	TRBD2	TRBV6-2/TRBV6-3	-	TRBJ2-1	TGTGCCAGCAGTTACCGGGGAGGGCTGCTTGTGCAGTTCTTC	CASSYRGGLLVQFF
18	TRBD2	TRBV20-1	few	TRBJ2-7	TGCAGTGCTAGAGTTTCCGGGACTAGCGGGGGCCGACTCTACGAGCAGTACTTC	CSARVSGTSGGRLYEQYF
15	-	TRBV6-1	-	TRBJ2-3	TGCGCCAGCAGTGGAAAGACAGTTAGCACAGATACGCAGTATTTT	CASSGKTVSTDTQYF
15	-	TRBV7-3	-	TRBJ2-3	TGTGCCAGCGGCTTAAGGGCGATCAGCACAGATACGCAGTATTTT	CASGLRAISTDTQYF
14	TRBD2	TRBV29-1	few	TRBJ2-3	TGCAGCGTTGGGGCTAGCGGGAGTGGAGATACGCAGTATTTT	CSVGASGSGDTQYF
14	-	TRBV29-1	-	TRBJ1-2	TGCAGCGCTGTAGACAGGCGGAGCGGCTATGGCTACACCTTC	CSAVDRRSGYGYTF
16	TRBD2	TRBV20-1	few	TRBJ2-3	TGCAGTGCAACCCCCGCCGGACTAGCGGGCACAGATACGCAGTATTTT	CSATPAGLAGTDTQYF
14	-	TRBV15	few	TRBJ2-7	TGTGCCACCACCCCTAACCGCGGTTACAATGAGCAGTACTTC	CATTPNRGYNEQYF
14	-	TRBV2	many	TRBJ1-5	TGTGCCAGCAGTGAATTGGATAGCAATCAGCCCCAGCATTTT	CASSELDSNQPQHF
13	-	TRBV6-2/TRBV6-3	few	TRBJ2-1	TGTGCCAGCAGTTACGGTGGCCGCAATGAGCAGTTCTTC	CASSYGGRNEQFF
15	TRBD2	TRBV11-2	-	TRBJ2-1	TGTGCCAGCAGCCCGGAGCGGGAGAGATACAATGAGCAGTTCTTC	CASSPERERYNEQFF
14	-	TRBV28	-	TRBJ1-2	TGTGCCAGCAACTCCCCGGGACACACCTATGGCTACACCTTC	CASNSPGHTYGYTF
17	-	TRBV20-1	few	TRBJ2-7	TGCAGTGCTACCCCAACCATTACTAGACAAACCGCCTACGAGCAGTACTTC	CSATPTITRQTAYEQYF
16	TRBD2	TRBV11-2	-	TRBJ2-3	TGTGCCAGCAGTCGTCGGGGAGGGATTAGCACAGATACGCAGTATTTT	CASSRRGGISTDTQYF
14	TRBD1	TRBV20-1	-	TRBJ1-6	TGCAGTGCTAGGACCGGGACAGAGAATTCACCCCTCCACTTT	CSARTGTENSPLHF
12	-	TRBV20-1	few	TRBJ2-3	TGCAGTGGGCGACGGGATGGAGATACGCAGTATTTT	CSGRRDGDTQYF
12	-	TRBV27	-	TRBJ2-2	TGTGCCAGCAGTTCTTATAGGTTGGAGCTGTTTTTT	CASSSYRLELFF
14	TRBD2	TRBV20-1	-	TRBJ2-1	TGCAGTGCTTGTAGCGGGAGGGAATACAATGAGCAGTTCTTC	CSACSGREYNEQFF
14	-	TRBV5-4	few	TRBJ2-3	TGTGCCAGCAGCGGAGGGCTGGAAGGAGATACGCAGTATTTT	CASSGGLEGDTQYF
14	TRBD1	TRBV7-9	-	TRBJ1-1	TGTGCCAGCACCCTGAGGCAGGGGGACACTGAAGCTTTCTTT	CASTLRQGDTEAFF
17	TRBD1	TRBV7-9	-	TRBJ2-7	TGTGCCAGCAGCTTAGGGCGGTGGGACAGCAGCTCCTACGAGCAGTACTTC	CASSLGRWDSSSYEQYF
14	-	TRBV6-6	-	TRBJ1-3	TGTGCCAGCACTTACATCGGGACGGGAAACACCATATATTTT	CASTYIGTGNTIYF
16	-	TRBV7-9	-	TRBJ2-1	TGTGCCAGCAGCCGAACGGACAGCTTCTATCACAATGAGCAGTTCTTC	CASSRTDSFYHNEQFF
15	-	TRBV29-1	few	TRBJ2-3	TGCAGCGTTGAACGGGGTATCGGTCCCACAGATACGCAGTATTTT	CSVERGIGPTDTQYF
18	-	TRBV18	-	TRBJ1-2	TGTGCCAGCTCACTAAACTCGGTCAGCGGTGGGGACTTCTATGGCTACACCTTC	CASSLNSVSGGDFYGYTF
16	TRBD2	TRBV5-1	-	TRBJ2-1	TGCGCCAGCAGCACCGTAGCGGGGCCTCCCTACAATGAGCAGTTCTTC	CASSTVAGPPYNEQFF
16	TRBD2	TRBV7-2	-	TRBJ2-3	TGTGCCAGCAGCTTTACCGCGGGAGGTCGCACAGATACGCAGTATTTT	CASSFTAGGRTDTQYF
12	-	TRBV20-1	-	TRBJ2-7	TGCAGTGCTAGTACTAGTCGCGACGAGCAGTACTTC	CSASTSRDEQYF
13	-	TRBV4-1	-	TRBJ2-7	TGCGCCAGCAGCGTGGGACTTTTGTACGAGCAGTACTTC	CASSVGLLYEQYF
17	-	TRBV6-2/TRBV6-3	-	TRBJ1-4	TGTGCCAGCCAGACGATGGAGACCCGGGGACGGGGTGAAAAACTGTTTTTT	CASQTMETRGRGEKLFF
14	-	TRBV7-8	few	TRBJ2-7	TGTGCCAGCAGCTTTCAGGGACTCGACTACGAGCAGTACTTC	CASSFQGLDYEQYF